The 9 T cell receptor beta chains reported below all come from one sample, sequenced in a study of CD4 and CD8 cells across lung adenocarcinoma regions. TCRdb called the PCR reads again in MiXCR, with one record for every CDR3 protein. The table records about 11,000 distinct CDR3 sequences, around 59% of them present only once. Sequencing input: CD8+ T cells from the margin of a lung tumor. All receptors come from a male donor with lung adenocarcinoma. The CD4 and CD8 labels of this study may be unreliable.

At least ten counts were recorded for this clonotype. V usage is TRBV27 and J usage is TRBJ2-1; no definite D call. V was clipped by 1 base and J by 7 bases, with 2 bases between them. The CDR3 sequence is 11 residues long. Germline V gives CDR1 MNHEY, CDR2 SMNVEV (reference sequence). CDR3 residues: CASSLLNEQFF. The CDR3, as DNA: TGTGCCAGCAGTTTATTAAATGAGCAGTTCTTC.

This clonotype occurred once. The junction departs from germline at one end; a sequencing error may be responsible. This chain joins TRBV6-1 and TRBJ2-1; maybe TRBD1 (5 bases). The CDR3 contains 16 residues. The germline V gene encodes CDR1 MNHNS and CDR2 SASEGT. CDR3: CASSGPQGVRTNEQFF. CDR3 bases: TGTGCTAGCAGTGGTCCCCAGGGTGTGCGGACCAATGAGCAGTTTTTT.

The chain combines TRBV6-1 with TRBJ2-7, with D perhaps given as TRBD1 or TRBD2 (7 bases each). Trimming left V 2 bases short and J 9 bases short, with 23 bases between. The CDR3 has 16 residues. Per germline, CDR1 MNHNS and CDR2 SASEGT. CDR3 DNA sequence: TGTGCCAGCAGTGAACCGGCGGGAGTGGGGACAGATACGCAGTACTTC. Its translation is CASSEPAGVGTDTQYF.

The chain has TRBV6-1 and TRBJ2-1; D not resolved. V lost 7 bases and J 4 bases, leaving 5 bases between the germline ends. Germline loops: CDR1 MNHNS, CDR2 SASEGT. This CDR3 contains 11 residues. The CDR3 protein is CASKFYNEQFF. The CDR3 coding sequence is TGTGCCAGCAAATTTTACAATGAGCAGTTCTTC.

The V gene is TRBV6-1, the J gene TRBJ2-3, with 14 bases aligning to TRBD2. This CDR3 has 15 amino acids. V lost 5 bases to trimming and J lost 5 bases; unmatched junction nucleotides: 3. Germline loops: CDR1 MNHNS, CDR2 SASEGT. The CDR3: CASSRTSGGLDTQYF. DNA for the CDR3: TGTGCCAGCAGTCGGACTAGCGGGGGGCTAGATACGCAGTATTTT.

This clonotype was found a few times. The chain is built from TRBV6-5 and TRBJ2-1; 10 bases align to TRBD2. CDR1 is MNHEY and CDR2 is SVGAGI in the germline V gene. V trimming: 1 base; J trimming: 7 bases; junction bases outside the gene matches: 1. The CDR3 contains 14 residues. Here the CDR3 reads CASSYFSGRNEQFF. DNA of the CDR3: TGTGCCAGCAGTTACTTTAGCGGGAGGAATGAGCAGTTCTTC.

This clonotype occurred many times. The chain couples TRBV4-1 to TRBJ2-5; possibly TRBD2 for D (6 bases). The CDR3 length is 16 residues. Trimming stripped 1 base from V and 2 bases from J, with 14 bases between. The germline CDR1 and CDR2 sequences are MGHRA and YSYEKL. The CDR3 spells CASSQARLGHQETQYF. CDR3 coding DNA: TGCGCCAGCAGCCAAGCTCGACTAGGTCATCAAGAGACCCAGTACTTC.

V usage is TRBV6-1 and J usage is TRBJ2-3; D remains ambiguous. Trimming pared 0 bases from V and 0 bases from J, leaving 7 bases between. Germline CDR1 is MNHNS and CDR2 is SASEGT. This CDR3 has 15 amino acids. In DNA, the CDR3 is TGTGCCAGCAGTGAAGCGGTCGAGAGCACAGATACGCAGTATTTT. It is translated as CASSEAVESTDTQYF.

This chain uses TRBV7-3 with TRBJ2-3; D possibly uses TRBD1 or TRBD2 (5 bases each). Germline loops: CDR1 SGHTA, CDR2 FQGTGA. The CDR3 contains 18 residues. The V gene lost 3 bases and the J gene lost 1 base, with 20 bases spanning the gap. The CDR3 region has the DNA TGTGCCAGCAGCTTTAAGCCTATATCTCGGGGCCGCACAGATACGCAGTATTTT. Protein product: CASSFKPISRGRTDTQYF.